Following are 30 T cell receptor beta chains from one sample sequenced in a study of T cells in Graves' hyperthyroidism and ophthalmopathy. The TCR beta CDR3 regions underwent amplification using RNA transcripts as the source. First-round RT-PCR of the TCR CDR3 relied on the HTBI primer set. MiXCR, applied by TCRdb to the multiplex PCR reads, yields one record per CDR3 protein. Of about 610,000 distinct CDR3 sequences listed, roughly 16% are singletons. The sequenced material came from blood. These receptors all come from a middle-aged woman with Graves' ophthalmopathy.

This clonotype was counted a few times. The V and J genes are TRBV6-1 and TRBJ2-1; possibly TRBD1 or TRBD2 for D (6 bases each). The CDR3 is made up of 15 amino acids. V was cut by 4 bases and J by 6 bases, with 16 bases left in between. Germline CDR1 and CDR2: MNHNS and SASEGT. Here the CDR3 DNA reads TGTGCCAGCAGTGGGGGACTGAGGGGGATCAATGAGCAGTTCTTC. This gives the protein CASSGGLRGINEQFF.

Ten or more counts support this clonotype. This sequence joins TRBV5-8 and TRBJ1-1, with D perhaps matching TRBD1 (6 bases). Germline loops: CDR1 SGHTS, CDR2 YDEGEE. Trimming left V 6 bases short and J 5 bases short, with 17 bases between. This CDR3 is 14 amino acids long. The CDR3 protein is CASTQIAGVTEAFF. The CDR3 region has the DNA TGTGCCAGCACGCAGATTGCAGGGGTGACTGAAGCTTTCTTT.

This clonotype was seen at least ten times. The chain links TRBV28 to TRBJ2-3, with 11 bases lining up with TRBD2. The ends lost 3 bases at V and 2 bases at J; junction bases unmatched: 16. The CDR3 loop spans 20 amino acids. Germline CDR1 and CDR2: MDHEN and SYDVKM. The CDR3 bases are TGTGCCAGCAGTTTTCTTCGGACTAGCGGGCCATCCGAATACACAGATACGCAGTATTTT. This codes for CASSFLRTSGPSEYTDTQYF.

This clonotype was detected many times. The rearrangement joins TRBV29-1 to TRBJ2-1; D possibly matches TRBD1 or TRBD2 (5 bases each). CDR1 is SQVTM, CDR2 ANQGSEA, per germline. V was cut by 8 bases and J by 1 base, with 15 bases left in between. The CDR3 totals 14 residues. The CDR3 sequence is CSYSGWGSYNEQFF. For the CDR3, the DNA is TGCAGCTACTCCGGTTGGGGGTCCTACAATGAGCAGTTCTTC.

This clonotype was recorded many times. The CDR3 reads CASSLTGSGYEQYF. DNA for the CDR3: TGTGCCAGCAGCCTCACAGGGTCCGGTTACGAGCAGTACTTC. This sequence joins TRBV6-1 and TRBJ2-7; maybe TRBD1 (6 bases). Germline lookup yields CDR1 MNHNS and CDR2 SASEGT. The CDR3 length is 14 residues. The V gene lost 6 bases and the J gene lost 4 bases, with 16 bases spanning the gap.

The gene calls are TRBV7-6 and TRBJ2-7; 9 bases are a match to TRBD1. There are 15 residues in the CDR3. The V segment lost 5 bases and the J segment 2 bases; nucleotides outside the gene matches: 7. Germline lookup yields CDR1 SGHVS and CDR2 FNYEAQ. Here the CDR3 reads CASSRGQGQTYEQYF. Here the CDR3 DNA reads TGTGCCAGCAGCCGGGGACAGGGTCAGACCTACGAGCAGTACTTC.

This clonotype came up many times. V usage is TRBV6-1 and J usage is TRBJ2-1; 13 bases agree with TRBD2. The CDR3 has 14 amino acids. Per germline, CDR1 MNHNS and CDR2 SASEGT. The V and J ends lost 6 bases and 13 bases, in that order; junction bases with no gene match: 9. The CDR3 region has the DNA TGTGCCAGCAGAGGGACTAGCGGGGCTTGGGAACAGTTCTTC. This sequence encodes CASRGTSGAWEQFF.

The V gene is TRBV7-8, the J gene TRBJ1-5, with D uncertain. The germline CDR1 and CDR2 sequences are SGHVS and FQNEAQ. Between the trimmed V and J ends, which lost 5 bases and 0 bases, there was a span of 8 bases. This CDR3 has 14 amino acids. CDR3 DNA sequence: TGTGCCAGCAGCACCCAGCATAGCAATCAGCCCCAGCATTTT. The encoded protein is CASSTQHSNQPQHF. Supplemented by reference TRBV7-8 and TRBJ1-5, the full variable domain reads GAGVSQSPRYKVAKRGQDVALRCDPISGHVSLFWYQQALGQGPEFLTYFQNEAQLDKSGLPSDRFFAERPEGSVSTLKIQRTQQEDSAVYLCASSTQHSNQPQHFGDGTRLSIL.

This clonotype was observed many times. The chain's CDR3 is CASSSRGQGETEAFF. The CDR3 nucleotides read TGTGCCAGCAGCTCCCGGGGGCAGGGCGAGACTGAAGCTTTCTTT. This chain links TRBV7-2 with TRBJ1-1, with TRBD1 as a possible D gene (6 bases). This CDR3 contains 15 residues. Germline CDR1 and CDR2: SGHTA and FQGNSA. The V gene lost 4 bases and the J gene lost 5 bases, with 17 bases spanning the gap.

Ten or more counts support this clonotype. The rearrangement uses TRBV11-2 and TRBJ2-7; perhaps TRBD2 as D (6 bases). The CDR3 extends over 14 amino acids. Looked up from germline, CDR1 is SGHAT and CDR2 is FQNNGV. The V gene lost 6 bases and the J gene lost 0 bases, with 12 bases spanning the gap. The CDR3 DNA reads TGTGCCAGCAGACCGGGACTCTCCTCCTACGAGCAGTACTTC. Its protein is CASRPGLSSYEQYF. The variable domain in full, completed from reference TRBV11-2 and TRBJ2-7, reads EAGVAQSPRYKIIEKRQSVAFWCNPISGHATLYWYQQILGQGPKLLIQFQNNGVVDDSQLPKDRFSAERLKGVDSTLKIQPAKLEDSAVYLCASRPGLSSYEQYFGPGTRLTVT.

J is TRBJ2-1 and V is TRBV7-6; tentatively, D is TRBD2 (7 bases). Trimming removed 6 bases at V and 2 bases at J, with 17 bases between. The length of the CDR3 is 16 residues. Looked up from germline, CDR1 is SGHVS and CDR2 is FNYEAQ. The CDR3 region has the DNA TGTGCCAGCAGGAATAATGCGGGGGCTCCCTACAATGAGCAGTTCTTC. Encoded protein: CASRNNAGAPYNEQFF.

This clonotype was recorded at least ten times. The chain employs TRBV6-2 or TRBV6-3 and TRBJ2-3, with D tentatively TRBD2 (5 bases). The CDR3 spans 14 residues. CDR1 and CDR2 from the germline V gene are MNHEY and SVGEGT. V shed 6 bases and J shed 1 base, with 11 bases lying between them. This chain's CDR3 is CASSSPRGTDTQYF. The CDR3 DNA sequence: TGTGCCAGCAGCTCCCCGAGGGGCACAGATACGCAGTATTTT.

V usage is TRBV7-8 and J usage is TRBJ2-1; TRBD2 might be the D (6 bases). This CDR3 has 18 residues. The V end lost 4 bases, the J end lost 0 bases, and 19 bases lay between the germline ends. CDR1 is SGHVS and CDR2 is FQNEAQ in the germline V gene. DNA for the CDR3: TGTGCCAGCAGCTCCCCCGACATAGCGGCTCCCTCCTACAATGAGCAGTTCTTC. It yields the protein CASSSPDIAAPSYNEQFF.

This clonotype appeared many times. The V and J genes are TRBV28 and TRBJ2-7, with 9 bases fitting TRBD1. Germline V gene sequence: CDR1 MDHEN, CDR2 SYDVKM. The CDR3 extends over 15 amino acids. The J segment lost 5 bases and the V segment lost 6 bases, leaving 11 bases of the junction unmatched. The chain's CDR3 is CASSSAGTGTHEQYF. In DNA, the CDR3 is TGTGCCAGCAGCTCAGCCGGGACAGGGACCCACGAGCAGTACTTC.

This chain links TRBV19 with TRBJ1-1, with D uncertain. This CDR3 is 11 amino acids long. Per germline, CDR1 LNHDA and CDR2 SQIVND (reference sequence). Trimming removed 8 bases at V and 4 bases at J, with 8 bases between. The CDR3 loop is CASRASTEAFF. CDR3 coding DNA: TGTGCCAGTCGAGCGAGCACTGAAGCTTTCTTT.

This chain links TRBV7-9 with TRBJ1-4, with no clear D. Germline values: CDR1 SEHNR, CDR2 FQNEAQ (reference sequence). V was cut by 5 bases and J by 7 bases, with 14 bases left in between. This CDR3 comprises 14 residues. The CDR3 sequence: CASSPSGASEKLFF. In DNA, the CDR3 is TGTGCCAGCAGCCCTTCGGGCGCAAGTGAAAAACTGTTTTTT.

This clonotype was seen ten or more times. J is TRBJ1-1 and V is TRBV6-2 or TRBV6-3; D remains ambiguous. Germline loops: CDR1 MNHEY, CDR2 SVGEGT. Trimming took 6 bases from V and 8 from J, leaving 13 bases between them. CDR3 length equals 12 residues. CDR3 coding DNA: TGTGCCAGCAGCCGGCCTGTGGGGGAAGCTTTCTTT. Translating it yields CASSRPVGEAFF.

This sequence joins TRBV5-6 and TRBJ1-3, with 7 bases lining up with TRBD1. In germline, CDR1 is SGHDT, CDR2 YYEEEE. The length of the CDR3 is 16 residues. The ends lost 4 bases at V and 2 bases at J; junction bases unmatched: 9. The CDR3 loop is CASSRLDRLTGNTIYF. Here the CDR3 DNA reads TGTGCCAGCAGCCGGTTGGACAGGCTAACTGGAAACACCATATATTTT.

There are a few counts of this clonotype. The rearrangement links TRBV10-3 to TRBJ2-7; D unclear. Germline V gives CDR1 ENHRY, CDR2 SYGVKD. V was cut by 2 bases and J by 2 bases, with 7 bases left in between. The CDR3 is 13 amino acids. CDR3 in amino acids: CAISEARTYEQYF. The CDR3 DNA reads TGTGCCATCAGTGAGGCCAGAACCTACGAGCAGTACTTC.

This clonotype occurred many times. The chain links TRBV28 to TRBJ1-6, with D perhaps matching TRBD1 (6 bases). The CDR3 runs to 15 residues. Deletions cut 5 bases from V and 9 bases from J, with 17 bases between. Germline loops: CDR1 MDHEN, CDR2 SYDVKM. CDR3 nucleotide sequence: TGTGCCAGCAGTGCCCCGGGACAATTGGGTTCACCCCTCCACTTT. It specifies CASSAPGQLGSPLHF.

On this clonotype: This clone may be a read error of a much larger clone one base away. The rearrangement uses TRBV6-2 or TRBV6-3 and TRBJ1-2; maybe TRBD1 (6 bases). The germline V and J ends were trimmed by 6 bases and 3 bases, with 17 bases remaining between them. The CDR3 is 15 residues long. In germline, CDR1 is MNHEY, CDR2 SVGEGT. The CDR3 protein is CASSTGQTDDYGYTF. CDR3 bases: TGTGCCAGCAGCACCGGACAGACCGATGACTATGGCTACACCTTC.

This clonotype was recorded many times. V gene TRBV27 combines with J gene TRBJ2-1; D may be TRBD2 (6 bases). V was shortened by 3 bases and J by 5 bases, with 14 bases between the two germline ends. Germline V CDR1 and CDR2: MNHEY, SMNVEV (reference sequence). CDR3 length: 15 amino acids. CDR3 amino acids: CASSFLGGTNNEQFF. The CDR3 coding sequence is TGTGCCAGCAGTTTTCTGGGCGGGACGAACAATGAGCAGTTCTTC.

The V gene is TRBV20-1, the J gene TRBJ2-1; 13 nucleotides agree with TRBD2. V lost 0 bases to trimming and J lost 8 bases; unmatched junction nucleotides: 10. The CDR3 contains 17 residues. Germline V gives CDR1 DFQATT, CDR2 SNEGSKA (reference sequence). Here the CDR3 DNA reads TGCAGTGCTAGAGACCCAACTAGCGGGGGGGGACTAGATGAGCAGTTCTTC. This gives the protein CSARDPTSGGGLDEQFF.

This clonotype was counted at least ten times. The chain employs TRBV5-1 and TRBJ1-1; unclear D gene. V lost 4 bases and J 5 bases, leaving 21 bases between the germline ends. In germline, CDR1 is SGHRS, CDR2 YFSETQ. The CDR3 is 16 residues long. In DNA form, the CDR3 reads TGCGCCAGCAGCCCCAGTCCCGGTCTTGATGGGACTGAAGCTTTCTTT. It is translated as CASSPSPGLDGTEAFF.

V is TRBV6-2 or TRBV6-3 and J is TRBJ2-5, with a possible D match to TRBD2 (6 bases). Per the germline V gene, CDR1 is MNHEY and CDR2 is SVGEGT. This CDR3 has 16 residues. Trimming pared 8 bases from V and 2 bases from J, leaving 21 bases between. The CDR3 DNA follows: TGTGCCAGCTTTAAGCAAAGGAGGGCAGTACAAGAGACCCAGTACTTC. It translates to CASFKQRRAVQETQYF.

This clonotype was found a few times. V gene TRBV7-2 combines with J gene TRBJ1-1, with 7 bases aligning to TRBD1. Per germline, CDR1 SGHTA and CDR2 FQGNSA. The CDR3 runs 13 residues. The V and J ends lost 3 bases and 4 bases, in that order; junction bases with no gene match: 2. The CDR3 nucleotides are TGTGCCAGCAGCTTCAGGGGGTTCACTGAAGCTTTCTTT. Encoded protein: CASSFRGFTEAFF.

Points on this clonotype: In this CDR3 the conserved last residue, phenylalanine or tryptophan, is missing, so a read error is likely. The rearrangement uses TRBV4-1 and TRBJ2-7, with TRBD2 as a possible D gene (6 bases). The CDR3 runs 15 residues. In germline, CDR1 is MGHRA, CDR2 YSYEKL. V lost 5 bases to trimming and J lost 3 bases, with 17 bases between them. Here the CDR3 reads CASSDPVRGYYEQYL. CDR3 in DNA: TGCGCCAGCAGCGACCCAGTGCGGGGATACTACGAGCAGTACCTC.

V is TRBV19 and J is TRBJ1-3; D remains ambiguous. Germline CDR1 and CDR2: LNHDA and SQIVND (reference sequence). V gave up 8 bases and J gave up 0 bases, with 8 bases separating them. CDR3 length: 13 amino acids. DNA of the CDR3: TGTGCCAGTCGGAGTGACTCTGGAAACACCATATATTTT. It specifies CASRSDSGNTIYF.

This clonotype was seen at least ten times. The chain combines TRBV20-1 with TRBJ1-1; 7 bases are a match to TRBD1. The CDR3 totals 15 residues. Trimming cost V 6 bases and J 0 bases; bases outside gene matches: 10. Germline loops: CDR1 DFQATT, CDR2 SNEGSKA (reference sequence). CDR3 sequence reads: CSAPGGRGVNTEAFF. The DNA for the CDR3 is TGCAGTGCCCCCGGAGGCAGGGGGGTGAACACTGAAGCTTTCTTT.

This clonotype came up many times. The chain uses TRBV20-1 and TRBJ2-3, with 10 bases that match TRBD2. Germline V gene lookup returns CDR1 DFQATT and CDR2 SNEGSKA (reference sequence). V lost 0 bases and J lost 4; bases outside the gene matches: 4. The CDR3 length is 15 residues. Here the CDR3 DNA reads TGCAGTGCTAGAGAAGCGGGGGGGCCCCCAGATACGCAGTATTTT. Translated: CSAREAGGPPDTQYF.